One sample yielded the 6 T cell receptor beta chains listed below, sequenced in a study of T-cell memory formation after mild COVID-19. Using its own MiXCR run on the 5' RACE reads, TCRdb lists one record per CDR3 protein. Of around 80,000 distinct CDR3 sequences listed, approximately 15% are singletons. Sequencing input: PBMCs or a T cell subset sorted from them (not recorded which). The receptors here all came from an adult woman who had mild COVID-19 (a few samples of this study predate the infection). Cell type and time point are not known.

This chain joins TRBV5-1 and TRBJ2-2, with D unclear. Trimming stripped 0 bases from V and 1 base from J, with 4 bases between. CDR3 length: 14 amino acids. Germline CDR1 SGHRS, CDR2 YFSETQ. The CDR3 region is CASSLAQNTGELFF. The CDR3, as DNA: TGCGCCAGCAGCTTGGCCCAGAACACCGGGGAGCTGTTTTTT.

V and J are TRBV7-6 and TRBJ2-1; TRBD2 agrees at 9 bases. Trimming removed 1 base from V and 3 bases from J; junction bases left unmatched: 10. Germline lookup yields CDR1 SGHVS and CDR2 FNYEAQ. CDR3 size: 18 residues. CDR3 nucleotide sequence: TGTGCCAGCAGCTTAGGTGCCGGAGCGGGGGGCCGCTACAATGAGCAGTTCTTC. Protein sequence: CASSLGAGAGGRYNEQFF.

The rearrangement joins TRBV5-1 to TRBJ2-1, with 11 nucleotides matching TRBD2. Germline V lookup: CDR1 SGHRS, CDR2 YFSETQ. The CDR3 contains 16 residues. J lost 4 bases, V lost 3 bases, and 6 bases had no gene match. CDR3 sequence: CASSSTSGGDYNEQFF. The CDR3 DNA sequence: TGCGCCAGCAGCTCAACTAGCGGGGGAGATTACAATGAGCAGTTCTTC. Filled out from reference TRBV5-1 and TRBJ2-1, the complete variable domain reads KAGVTQTPRYLIKTRGQQVTLSCSPISGHRSVSWYQQTPGQGLQFLFEYFSETQRNKGNFPGRFSGRQFSNSRSEMNVSTLELGDSALYLCASSSTSGGDYNEQFFGPGTRLTVL.

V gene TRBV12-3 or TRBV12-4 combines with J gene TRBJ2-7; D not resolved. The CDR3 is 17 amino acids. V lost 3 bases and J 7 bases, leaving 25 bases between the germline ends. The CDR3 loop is CASSFSPQRIPPREQYF. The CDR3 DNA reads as TGTGCCAGCAGTTTTTCGCCTCAGAGAATCCCCCCTCGAGAGCAGTACTTC.

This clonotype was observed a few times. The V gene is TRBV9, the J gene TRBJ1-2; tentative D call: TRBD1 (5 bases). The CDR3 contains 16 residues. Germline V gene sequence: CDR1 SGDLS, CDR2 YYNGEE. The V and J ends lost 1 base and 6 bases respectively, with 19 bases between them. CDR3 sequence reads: CASSVLDRAGSNGYTF. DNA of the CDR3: TGTGCCAGCAGCGTACTGGATCGGGCAGGGTCCAATGGCTACACCTTC.

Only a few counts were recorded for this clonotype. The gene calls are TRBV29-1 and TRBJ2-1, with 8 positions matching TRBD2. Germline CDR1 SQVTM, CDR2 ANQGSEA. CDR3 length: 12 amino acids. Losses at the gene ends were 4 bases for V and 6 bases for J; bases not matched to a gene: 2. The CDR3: CSVGRGGNEQFF. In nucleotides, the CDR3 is TGCAGCGTTGGACGGGGGGGCAATGAGCAGTTCTTC.